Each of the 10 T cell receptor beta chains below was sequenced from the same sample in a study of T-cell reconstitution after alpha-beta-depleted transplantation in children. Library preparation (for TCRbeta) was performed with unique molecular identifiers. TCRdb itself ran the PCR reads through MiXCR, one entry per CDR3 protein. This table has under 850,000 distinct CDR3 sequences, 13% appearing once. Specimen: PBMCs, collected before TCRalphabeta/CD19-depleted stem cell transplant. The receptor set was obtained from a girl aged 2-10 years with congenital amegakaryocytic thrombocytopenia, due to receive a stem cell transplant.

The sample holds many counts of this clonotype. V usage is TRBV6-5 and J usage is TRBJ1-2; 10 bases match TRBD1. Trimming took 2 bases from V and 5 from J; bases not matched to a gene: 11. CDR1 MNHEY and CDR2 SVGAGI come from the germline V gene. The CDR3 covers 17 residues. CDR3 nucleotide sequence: TGTGCCAGCAGTTACACAAGGACAGGGGGGTACGGATATGGCTACACCTTC. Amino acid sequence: CASSYTRTGGYGYGYTF.

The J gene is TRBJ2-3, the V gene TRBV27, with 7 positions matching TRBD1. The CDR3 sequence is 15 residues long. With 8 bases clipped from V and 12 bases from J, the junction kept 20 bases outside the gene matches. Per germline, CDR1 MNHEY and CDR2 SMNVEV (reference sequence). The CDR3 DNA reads TGTGCCAGCTCCCAATGGGAACAGGGGCGACGGCGACAGTATTTT. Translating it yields CASSQWEQGRRRQYF.

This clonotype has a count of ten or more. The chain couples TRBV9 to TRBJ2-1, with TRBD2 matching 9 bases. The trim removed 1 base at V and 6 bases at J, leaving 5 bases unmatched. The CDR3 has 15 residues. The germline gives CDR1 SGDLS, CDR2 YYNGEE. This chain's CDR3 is CASSVLASGVNEQFF. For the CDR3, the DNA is TGTGCCAGCAGCGTATTGGCTAGCGGGGTCAATGAGCAGTTCTTC.

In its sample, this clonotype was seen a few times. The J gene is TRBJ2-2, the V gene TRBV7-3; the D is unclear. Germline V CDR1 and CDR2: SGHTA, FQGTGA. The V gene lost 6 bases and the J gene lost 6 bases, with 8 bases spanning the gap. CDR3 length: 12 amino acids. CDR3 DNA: TGTGCCAGCAGTCAAAAACCCGGGGAGCTGTTTTTT. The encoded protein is CASSQKPGELFF.

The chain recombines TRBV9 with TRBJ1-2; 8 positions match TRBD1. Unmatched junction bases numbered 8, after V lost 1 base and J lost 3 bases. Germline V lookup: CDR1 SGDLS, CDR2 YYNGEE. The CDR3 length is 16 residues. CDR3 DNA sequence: TGTGCCAGCAGCGTATTGACGACAGGGGATTACTATGGCTACACCTTC. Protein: CASSVLTTGDYYGYTF.

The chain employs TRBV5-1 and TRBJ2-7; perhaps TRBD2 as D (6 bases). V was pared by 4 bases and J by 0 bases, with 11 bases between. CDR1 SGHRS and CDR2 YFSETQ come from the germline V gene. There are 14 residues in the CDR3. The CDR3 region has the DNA TGCGCCAGCAGCCCTCTAGCGAGCTCCTACGAGCAGTACTTC. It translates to CASSPLASSYEQYF.

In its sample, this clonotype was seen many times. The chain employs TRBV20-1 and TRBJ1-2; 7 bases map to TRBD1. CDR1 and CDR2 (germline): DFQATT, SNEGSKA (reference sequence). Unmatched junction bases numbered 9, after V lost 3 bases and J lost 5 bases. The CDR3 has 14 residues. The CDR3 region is CSARDPGTAYGYTF. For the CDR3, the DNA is TGCAGTGCTAGGGATCCGGGGACAGCATATGGCTACACCTTC.

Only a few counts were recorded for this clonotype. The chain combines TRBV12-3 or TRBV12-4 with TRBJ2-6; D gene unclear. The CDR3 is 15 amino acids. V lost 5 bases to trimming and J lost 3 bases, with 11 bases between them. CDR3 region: CASSPQRFGANVLTF. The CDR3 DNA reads TGTGCCAGCAGTCCTCAACGATTTGGGGCCAACGTCCTGACTTTC.

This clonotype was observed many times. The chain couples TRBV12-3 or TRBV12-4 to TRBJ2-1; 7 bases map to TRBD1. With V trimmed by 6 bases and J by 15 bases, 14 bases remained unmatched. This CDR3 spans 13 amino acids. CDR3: CASRHINEGQPFF. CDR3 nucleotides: TGTGCCAGCAGACATATAAACGAGGGACAGCCGTTCTTC.

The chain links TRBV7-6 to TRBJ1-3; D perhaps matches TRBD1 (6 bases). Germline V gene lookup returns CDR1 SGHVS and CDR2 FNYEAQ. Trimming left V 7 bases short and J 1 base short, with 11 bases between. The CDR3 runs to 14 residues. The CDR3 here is CASNKGGSGNTIYF. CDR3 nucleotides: TGTGCCAGCAATAAAGGGGGGTCTGGAAACACCATATATTTT.